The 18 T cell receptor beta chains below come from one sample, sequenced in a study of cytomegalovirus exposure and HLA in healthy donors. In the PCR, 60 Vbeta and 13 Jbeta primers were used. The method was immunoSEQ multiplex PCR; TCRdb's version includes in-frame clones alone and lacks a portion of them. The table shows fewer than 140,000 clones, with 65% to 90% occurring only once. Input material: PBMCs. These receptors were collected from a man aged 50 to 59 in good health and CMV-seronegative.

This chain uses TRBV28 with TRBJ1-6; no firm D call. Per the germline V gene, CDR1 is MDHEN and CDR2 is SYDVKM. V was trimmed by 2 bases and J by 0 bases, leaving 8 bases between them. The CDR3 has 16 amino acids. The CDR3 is CASSLTTSSYNSPLHF. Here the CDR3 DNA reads TGTGCCAGCAGTTTAACCACATCCTCCTATAATTCACCCCTCCACTTT.

The CDR3 reads CASNGPSGGAVKQFF. CDR3 bases: TGTGCCAGCAACGGTCCTAGCGGGGGGGCTGTAAAGCAGTTCTTC. The rearrangement links TRBV6-1 to TRBJ2-1, with 12 bases identical to TRBD2. The length of the CDR3 is 15 residues. Germline CDR1 is MNHNS and CDR2 is SASEGT. V lost 7 bases, J lost 11 bases, and 12 bases stayed unmatched.

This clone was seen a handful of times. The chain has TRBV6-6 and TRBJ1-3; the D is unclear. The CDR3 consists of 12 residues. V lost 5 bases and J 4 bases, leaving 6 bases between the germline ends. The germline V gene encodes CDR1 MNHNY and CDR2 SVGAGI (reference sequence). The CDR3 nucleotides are TGTGCCAGCAGTGTTCGGGGAAACACCATATATTTT. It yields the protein CASSVRGNTIYF.

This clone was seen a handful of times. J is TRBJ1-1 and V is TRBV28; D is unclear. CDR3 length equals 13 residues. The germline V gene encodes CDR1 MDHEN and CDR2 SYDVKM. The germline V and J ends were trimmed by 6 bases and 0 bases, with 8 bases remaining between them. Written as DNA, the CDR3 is TGTGCCAGCAGGGGCAATGTGAACACTGAAGCTTTCTTT. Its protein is CASRGNVNTEAFF.

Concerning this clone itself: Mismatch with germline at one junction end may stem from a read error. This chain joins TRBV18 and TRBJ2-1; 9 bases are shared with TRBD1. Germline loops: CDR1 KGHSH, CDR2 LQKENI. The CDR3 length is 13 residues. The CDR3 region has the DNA TGTGTCAGCTCACCACAGGGGGCTAATGAGCAGTTCTTC. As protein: CVSSPQGANEQFF.

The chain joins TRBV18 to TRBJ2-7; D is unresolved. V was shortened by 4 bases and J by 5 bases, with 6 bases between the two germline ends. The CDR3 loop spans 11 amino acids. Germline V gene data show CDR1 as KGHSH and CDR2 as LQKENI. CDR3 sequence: CASSRGDEQYF. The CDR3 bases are TGTGCCAGCTCACGAGGAGACGAGCAGTACTTC.

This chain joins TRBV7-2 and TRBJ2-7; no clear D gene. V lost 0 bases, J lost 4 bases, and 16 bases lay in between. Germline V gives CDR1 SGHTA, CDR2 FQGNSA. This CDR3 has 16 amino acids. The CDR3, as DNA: TGTGCCAGCAGCTTAGCCGGTCCAGGAATCCCATACGAGCAGTACTTC. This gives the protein CASSLAGPGIPYEQYF.

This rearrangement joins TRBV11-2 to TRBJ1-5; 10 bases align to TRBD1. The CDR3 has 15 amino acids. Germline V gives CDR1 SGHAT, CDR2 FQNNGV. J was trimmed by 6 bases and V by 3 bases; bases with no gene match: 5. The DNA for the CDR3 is TGTGCCAGCAGCTTGACAGGGGGCGAAGGTCAGCCCCAGCATTTT. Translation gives CASSLTGGEGQPQHF.

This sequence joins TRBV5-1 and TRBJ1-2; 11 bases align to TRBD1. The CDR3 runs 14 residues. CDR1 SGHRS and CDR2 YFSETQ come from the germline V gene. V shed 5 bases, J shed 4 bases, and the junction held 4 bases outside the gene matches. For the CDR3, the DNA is TGCGCCAGCAGTGGGACAGGGGGGCTCTATGGCTACACCTTC. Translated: CASSGTGGLYGYTF. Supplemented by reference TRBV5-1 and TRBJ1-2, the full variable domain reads KAGVTQTPRYLIKTRGQQVTLSCSPISGHRSVSWYQQTPGQGLQFLFEYFSETQRNKGNFPGRFSGRQFSNSRSEMNVSTLELGDSALYLCASSGTGGLYGYTFGSGTRLTVV.

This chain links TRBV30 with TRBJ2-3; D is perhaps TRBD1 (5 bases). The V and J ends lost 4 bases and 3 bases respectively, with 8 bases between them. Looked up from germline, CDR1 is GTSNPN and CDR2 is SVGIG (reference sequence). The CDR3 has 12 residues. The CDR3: CAWTRQTDTQYF. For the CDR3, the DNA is TGTGCCTGGACCCGACAGACAGATACGCAGTATTTT. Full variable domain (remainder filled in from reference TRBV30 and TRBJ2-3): SQTIHQWPATLVQPVGSPLSLECTVEGTSNPNLYWYRQAAGRGLQLLFYSVGIGQISSEVPQNLSASRPQDRQFILSSKKLLLSDSGFYLCAWTRQTDTQYFGPGTRLTVL.

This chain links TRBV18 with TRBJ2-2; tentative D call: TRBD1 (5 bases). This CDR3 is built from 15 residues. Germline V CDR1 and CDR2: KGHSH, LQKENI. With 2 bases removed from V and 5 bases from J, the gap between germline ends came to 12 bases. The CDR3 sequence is CASSPLAGLTGELFF. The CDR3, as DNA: TGTGCCAGCTCACCATTGGCAGGGCTAACCGGGGAGCTGTTTTTT.

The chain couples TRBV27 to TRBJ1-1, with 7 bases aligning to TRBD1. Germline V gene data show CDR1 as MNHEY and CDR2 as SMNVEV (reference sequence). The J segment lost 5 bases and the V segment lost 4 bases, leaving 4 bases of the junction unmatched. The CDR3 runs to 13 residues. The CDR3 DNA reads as TGTGCCAGCAGTTCGACAGGGAAAACTGAAGCTTTCTTT. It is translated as CASSSTGKTEAFF.

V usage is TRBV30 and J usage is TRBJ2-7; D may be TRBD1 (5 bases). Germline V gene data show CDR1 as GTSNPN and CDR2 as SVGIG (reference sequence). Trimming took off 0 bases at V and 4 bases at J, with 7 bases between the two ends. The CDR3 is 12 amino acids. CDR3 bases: TGTGCCTGGAGTGTGGGGCAATACGAGCAGTACTTC. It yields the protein CAWSVGQYEQYF.

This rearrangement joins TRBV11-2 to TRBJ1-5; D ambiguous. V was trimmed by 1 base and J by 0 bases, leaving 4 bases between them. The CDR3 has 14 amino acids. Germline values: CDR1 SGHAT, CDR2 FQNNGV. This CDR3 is CASSLGNSNQPQHF. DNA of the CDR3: TGTGCCAGCAGCTTAGGTAATAGCAATCAGCCCCAGCATTTT. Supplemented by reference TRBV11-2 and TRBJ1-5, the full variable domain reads EAGVAQSPRYKIIEKRQSVAFWCNPISGHATLYWYQQILGQGPKLLIQFQNNGVVDDSQLPKDRFSAERLKGVDSTLKIQPAKLEDSAVYLCASSLGNSNQPQHFGDGTRLSIL.

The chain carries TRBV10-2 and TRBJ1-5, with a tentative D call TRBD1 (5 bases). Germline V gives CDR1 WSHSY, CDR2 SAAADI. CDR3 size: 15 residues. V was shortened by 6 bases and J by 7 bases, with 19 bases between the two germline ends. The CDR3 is CASRTTEGVGQPQHF. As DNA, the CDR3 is TGCGCCAGCAGAACTACAGAAGGGGTAGGACAGCCCCAGCATTTT.

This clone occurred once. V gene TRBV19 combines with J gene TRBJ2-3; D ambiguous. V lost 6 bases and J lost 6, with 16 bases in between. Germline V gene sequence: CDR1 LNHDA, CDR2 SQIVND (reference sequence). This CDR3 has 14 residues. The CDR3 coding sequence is TGTGCCAGTAGGAGCCTTGAGAGAGTCGATACGCAGTATTTT. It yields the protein CASRSLERVDTQYF.

In DNA, the CDR3 is TGTGCCAGCACGGTACAGGGAGTACGGGATACGCAGTATTTT. This gives the protein CASTVQGVRDTQYF. The chain has TRBV28 and TRBJ2-3, with D perhaps TRBD1 (6 bases). The CDR3 runs 14 residues. CDR1 MDHEN and CDR2 SYDVKM come from the germline V gene. Trimming shortened V by 7 bases and J by 6 bases, and 17 bases separated the two germline ends.

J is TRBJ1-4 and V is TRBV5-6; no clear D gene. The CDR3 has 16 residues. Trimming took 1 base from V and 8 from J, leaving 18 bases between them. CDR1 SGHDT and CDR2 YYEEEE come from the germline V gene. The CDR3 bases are TGTGCCAGCAGCTTGATCGGTGCGAGCCCGTTGGAAAAACTGTTTTTT. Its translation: CASSLIGASPLEKLFF.